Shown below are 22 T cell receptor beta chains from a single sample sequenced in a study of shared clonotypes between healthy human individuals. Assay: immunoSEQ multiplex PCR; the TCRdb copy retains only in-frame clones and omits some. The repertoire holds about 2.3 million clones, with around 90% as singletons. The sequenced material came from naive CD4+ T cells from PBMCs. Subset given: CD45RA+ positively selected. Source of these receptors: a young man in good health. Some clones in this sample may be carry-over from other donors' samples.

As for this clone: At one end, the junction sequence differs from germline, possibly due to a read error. DNA for the CDR3: TGTGCCAGCAGCACCGGGACTAGCGGCCAAGAGGCCCAGTACTTC. Its protein product is CASSTGTSGQEAQYF. The chain uses TRBV9 and TRBJ2-5, with 11 nucleotides matching TRBD2. The CDR3 length is 15 residues. CDR1 SGDLS and CDR2 YYNGEE come from the germline V gene.

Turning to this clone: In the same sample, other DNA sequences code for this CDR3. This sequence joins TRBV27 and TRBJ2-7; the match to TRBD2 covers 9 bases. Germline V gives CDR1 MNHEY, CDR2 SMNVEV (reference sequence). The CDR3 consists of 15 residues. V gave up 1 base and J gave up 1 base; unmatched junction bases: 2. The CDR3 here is CASSLLAGGSYEQYF. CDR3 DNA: TGTGCCAGCAGTTTATTGGCGGGAGGGTCCTACGAGCAGTACTTC.

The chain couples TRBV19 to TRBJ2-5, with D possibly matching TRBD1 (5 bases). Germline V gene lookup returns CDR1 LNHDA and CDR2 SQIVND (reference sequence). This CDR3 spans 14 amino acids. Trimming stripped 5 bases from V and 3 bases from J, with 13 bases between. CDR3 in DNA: TGTGCCAGTAGTTCGCAGGGCCGTGAAGAGACCCAGTACTTC. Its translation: CASSSQGREETQYF.

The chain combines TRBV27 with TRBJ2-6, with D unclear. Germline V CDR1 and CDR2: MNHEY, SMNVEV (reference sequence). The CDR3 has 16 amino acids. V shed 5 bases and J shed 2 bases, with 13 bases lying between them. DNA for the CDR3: TGTGCCAGCAGTCCACTTTCGGCCCCTGGGGCCAACGTCCTGACTTTC. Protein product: CASSPLSAPGANVLTF.

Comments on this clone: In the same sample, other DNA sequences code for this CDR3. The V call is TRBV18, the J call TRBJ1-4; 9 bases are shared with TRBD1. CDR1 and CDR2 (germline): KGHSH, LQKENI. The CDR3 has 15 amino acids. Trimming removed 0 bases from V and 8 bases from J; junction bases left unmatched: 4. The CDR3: CASSPPGQGGEKLFF. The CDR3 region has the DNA TGTGCCAGCTCACCACCGGGACAGGGTGGCGAAAAACTGTTTTTT.

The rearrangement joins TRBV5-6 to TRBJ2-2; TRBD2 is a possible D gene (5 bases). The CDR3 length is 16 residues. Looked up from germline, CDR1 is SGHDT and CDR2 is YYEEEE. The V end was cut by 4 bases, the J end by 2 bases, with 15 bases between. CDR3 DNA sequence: TGTGCCAGCAGCCGAGGGTCCCTATTTAACACCGGGGAGCTGTTTTTT. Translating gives CASSRGSLFNTGELFF.

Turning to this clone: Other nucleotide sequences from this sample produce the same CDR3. DNA of the CDR3: TGTGCCAGCACCGGGGGAAGCTCCTACAATGAGCAGTTCTTC. It translates to CASTGGSSYNEQFF. The rearrangement uses TRBV2 and TRBJ2-1, with D perhaps matching TRBD2 (6 bases). The CDR3 has 14 amino acids. The V and J ends lost 7 bases and 0 bases respectively, with 10 bases between them. The germline CDR1 and CDR2 sequences are SNHLY and FYNNEI.

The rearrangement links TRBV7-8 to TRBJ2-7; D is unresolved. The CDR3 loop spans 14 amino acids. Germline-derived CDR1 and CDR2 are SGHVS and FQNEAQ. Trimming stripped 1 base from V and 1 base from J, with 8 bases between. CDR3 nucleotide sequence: TGTGCCAGCAGCTTAGGCCAGGAGTCCTACGAGCAGTACTTC. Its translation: CASSLGQESYEQYF.

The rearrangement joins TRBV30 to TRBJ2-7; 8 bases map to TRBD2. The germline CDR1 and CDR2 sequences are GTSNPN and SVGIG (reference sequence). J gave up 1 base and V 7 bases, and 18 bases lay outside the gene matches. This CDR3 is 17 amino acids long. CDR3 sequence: CASTVSGIMYQSYEQYF. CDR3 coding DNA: TGTGCCTCGACGGTTAGCGGGATCATGTATCAGTCCTACGAGCAGTACTTC.

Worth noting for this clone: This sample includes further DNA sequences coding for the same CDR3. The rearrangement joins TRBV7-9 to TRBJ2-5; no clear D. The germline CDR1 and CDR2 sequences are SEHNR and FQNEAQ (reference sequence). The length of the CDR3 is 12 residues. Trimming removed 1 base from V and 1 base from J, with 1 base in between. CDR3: CASSLVQETQYF. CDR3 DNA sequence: TGTGCCAGCAGCTTAGTCCAAGAGACCCAGTACTTC.

The CDR3 loop is CASSSGLAGAIDEQFF. The CDR3 DNA sequence: TGTGCCAGCAGCTCCGGACTAGCGGGAGCGATCGATGAGCAGTTCTTC. The chain is built from TRBV9 and TRBJ2-1, with 13 nucleotides matching TRBD2. This CDR3 comprises 16 residues. Germline CDR1 is SGDLS and CDR2 is YYNGEE. Losses at the gene ends were 4 bases for V and 8 bases for J; bases not matched to a gene: 9. Combining the CDR3 with reference TRBV9 and TRBJ2-1 gives the whole variable domain DSGVTQTPKHLITATGQRVTLRCSPRSGDLSVYWYQQSLDQGLQFLIQYYNGEERAKGNILERFSAQQFPDLHSELNLSSLELGDSALYFCASSSGLAGAIDEQFFGPGTRLTVL.

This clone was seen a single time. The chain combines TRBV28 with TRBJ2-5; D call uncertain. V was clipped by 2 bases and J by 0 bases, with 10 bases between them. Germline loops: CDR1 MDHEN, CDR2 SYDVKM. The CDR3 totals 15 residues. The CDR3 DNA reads TGTGCCAGCAGTTTAGGCAGCGTTTACCAAGAGACCCAGTACTTC. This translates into CASSLGSVYQETQYF.

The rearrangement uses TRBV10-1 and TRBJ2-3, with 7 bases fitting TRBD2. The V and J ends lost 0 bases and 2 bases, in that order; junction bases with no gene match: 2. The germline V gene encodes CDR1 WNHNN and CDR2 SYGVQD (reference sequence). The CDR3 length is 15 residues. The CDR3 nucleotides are TGCGCCAGCAGTGAGTCTAGCGGGCCCACAGATACGCAGTATTTT. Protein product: CASSESSGPTDTQYF.

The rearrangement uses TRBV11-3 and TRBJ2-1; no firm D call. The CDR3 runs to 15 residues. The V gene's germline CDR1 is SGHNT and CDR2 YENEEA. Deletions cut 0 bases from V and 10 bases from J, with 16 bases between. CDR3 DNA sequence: TGTGCCAGCAGCTTAGAATCCTCCACATTAGCCGAGCAGTTCTTC. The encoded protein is CASSLESSTLAEQFF.

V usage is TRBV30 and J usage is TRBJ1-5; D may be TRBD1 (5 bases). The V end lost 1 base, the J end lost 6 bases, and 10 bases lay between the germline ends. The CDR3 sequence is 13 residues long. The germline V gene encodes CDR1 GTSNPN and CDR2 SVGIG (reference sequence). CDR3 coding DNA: TGTGCCTGGAGTGGGGGGTGGGGTCAGCCCCAGCATTTT. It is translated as CAWSGGWGQPQHF.

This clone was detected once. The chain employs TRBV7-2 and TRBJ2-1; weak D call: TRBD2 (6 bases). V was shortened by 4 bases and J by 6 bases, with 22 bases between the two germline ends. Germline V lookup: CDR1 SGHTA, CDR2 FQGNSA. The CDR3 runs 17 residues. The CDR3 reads CASSSDSLWTNPNEQFF. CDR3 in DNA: TGTGCCAGCAGCTCAGATTCTCTCTGGACTAACCCCAATGAGCAGTTCTTC.

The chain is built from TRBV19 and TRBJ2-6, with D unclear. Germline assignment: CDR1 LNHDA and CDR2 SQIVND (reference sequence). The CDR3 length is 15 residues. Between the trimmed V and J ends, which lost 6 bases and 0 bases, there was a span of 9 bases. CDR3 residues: CASSTRSSGANVLTF. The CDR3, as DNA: TGTGCCAGTAGCACCCGTAGCTCTGGGGCCAACGTCCTGACTTTC.

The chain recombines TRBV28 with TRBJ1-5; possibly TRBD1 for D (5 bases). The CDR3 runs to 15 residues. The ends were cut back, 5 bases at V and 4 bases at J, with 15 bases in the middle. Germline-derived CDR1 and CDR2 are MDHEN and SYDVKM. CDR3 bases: TGTGCCAGCAGTCCCGAGGGGTTTGGGAATCAGCCCCAGCATTTT. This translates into CASSPEGFGNQPQHF.

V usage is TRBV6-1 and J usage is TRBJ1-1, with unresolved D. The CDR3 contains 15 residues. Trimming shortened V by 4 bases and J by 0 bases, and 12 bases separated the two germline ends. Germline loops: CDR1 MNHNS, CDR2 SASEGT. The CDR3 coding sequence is TGTGCCAGCAGTGGCAGGACGGCCCTGAACACTGAAGCTTTCTTT. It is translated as CASSGRTALNTEAFF.

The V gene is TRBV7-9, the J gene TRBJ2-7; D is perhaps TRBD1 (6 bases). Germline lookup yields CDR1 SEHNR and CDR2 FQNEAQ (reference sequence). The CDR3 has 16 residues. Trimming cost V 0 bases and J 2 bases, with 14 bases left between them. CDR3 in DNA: TGTGCCAGCAGCTTAGCCGGGACACTTAATACCTACGAGCAGTACTTC. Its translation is CASSLAGTLNTYEQYF.

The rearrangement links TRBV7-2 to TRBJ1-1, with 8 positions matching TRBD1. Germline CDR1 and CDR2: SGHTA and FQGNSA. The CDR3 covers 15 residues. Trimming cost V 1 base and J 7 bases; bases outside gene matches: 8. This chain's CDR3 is CASSLVGQGGYEAFF. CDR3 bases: TGTGCCAGCAGCTTAGTAGGACAGGGAGGTTATGAAGCTTTCTTT. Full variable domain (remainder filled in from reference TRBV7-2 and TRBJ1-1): GAGVSQSPSNKVTEKGKDVELRCDPISGHTALYWYRQSLGQGLEFLIYFQGNSAPDKSGLPSDRFSAERTGGSVSTLTIQRTQQEDSAVYLCASSLVGQGGYEAFFGQGTRLTVV.

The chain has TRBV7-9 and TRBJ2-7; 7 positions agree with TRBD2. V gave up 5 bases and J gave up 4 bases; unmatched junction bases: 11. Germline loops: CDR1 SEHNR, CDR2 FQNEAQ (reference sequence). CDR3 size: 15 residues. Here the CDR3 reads CASSQGEGQGYEQYF. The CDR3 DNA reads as TGTGCCAGCAGCCAAGGGGAGGGTCAAGGTTACGAGCAGTACTTC.